Included here is one T cell receptor beta chain sequence, with context. Its antigen remains unidentified. Germline V gene lookup returns CDR1 GTSNPN and CDR2 SVGIG (reference sequence). There are 18 residues in the CDR3. The V segment lost 3 bases and the J segment 7 bases; nucleotides outside the gene matches: 18. Vbeta (60) and Jbeta (13) primers were used in the PCR. Some clones are missing from TCRdb's copy, which holds only in-frame ones; the method was immunoSEQ multiplex PCR. There are roughly 110,000 clones in the sample; about 74% occur only once, and about 14% lies in the top ten. The data belong to a study of cytomegalovirus exposure and HLA in healthy donors. Study-wide results and limits: Clonal expansion was found to be greater in HLA-associated TCR beta chains than in equally common others in a later analysis.

The receptor was derived from a middle-aged woman in good health and CMV-seropositive. Sequencing was performed on PBMCs. V gene TRBV30 combines with J gene TRBJ2-4; 10 bases are shared with TRBD1. CDR3 protein: CAWSPSTGGSFAGNIQYF. The CDR3 DNA follows: TGTGCCTGGAGCCCTTCGACAGGGGGCTCTTTCGCCGGGAACATTCAGTACTTC.